This T cell receptor (beta chain) appears in the sequencing data of a study of T-cell memory formation after mild COVID-19. Study summary: Across donors, TCR clusters were largely donor specific.

Overall study findings and caveats: Clones shrinking between day 15 and 85 showed a balanced CD4/CD8 split, and those that grew later tilted toward CD4+.

This CDR3 is 13 amino acids long. Deletions cut 7 bases from V and 1 base from J, with 13 bases between. Germline V gene data show CDR1 as SQVTM and CDR2 as ANQGSEA. MiXCR was run by TCRdb on the 5' RACE reads, yielding one entry per CDR3 protein. Altogether roughly 450,000 distinct CDR3 sequences are present, about 18% being singletons, with the ten largest covering about 12%. For this clonotype: Its cognate antigen is unknown.

The clonotype originates from an adult woman who had mild COVID-19 (a few samples of this study predate the infection). Cell type and time point are not known. The chain carries TRBV29-1 and TRBJ1-1; D is ambiguous. The sequenced material came from PBMCs or a T cell subset sorted from them (not recorded which). The CDR3 DNA reads as TGCAGCGCGGAGACTCACCCGAACACTGAAGCTTTCTTT. It codes for CSAETHPNTEAFF.